The 30 T cell receptor beta chains below were found in one sample sequenced in a study of T cells in women clearing cervical HPV infection. Sequencing was performed with immunoSEQ multiplex PCR; in TCRdb, only in-frame clones are kept and a portion is missing. Its clone listing holds roughly 47,000 clones. The source material was blood buffy coat. These TCRs come from a woman aged 18 to 75 with a cervical HPV16 infection that either progressed to CIN3+ or cleared (not recorded which).

For this clone: The read comes to an end 3 residues before the CDR3 does, leaving the germline J gene to fill in the end. V and J are TRBV19 and TRBJ1-2; no definite D call. Germline lookup yields CDR1 LNHDA and CDR2 SQIVND (reference sequence). The CDR3 is 13 residues long. The CDR3 spells CASSIARNNDYTF. Partial CDR3 DNA: TGTGCCAGTAGTATCGCGCGGAACAATGAC.

In the case of this clone: The read terminates 3 residues before the CDR3 end, so the remaining end is supplied by the germline J gene. The J gene is TRBJ2-7, the V gene TRBV30, with D tentatively TRBD2 (6 bases). The CDR3 runs 14 residues. Germline V gene data show CDR1 as GTSNPN and CDR2 as SVGIG (reference sequence). Trimming removed 4 bases at V and 2 bases at J, with 15 bases between. CDR3 region: CAWNLDSGAYEQYF. The CDR3 bases that were read are TGTGCCTGGAACCTGGATAGCGGAGCCTACGAG.

Partial CDR3 DNA: TGTGCCAGCTCACCCGGACAGGGACATGAAAGTGAAAAG. The encoded protein is CASSPGQGHESEK. The full CDR3 protein is CASSPGQGHESEKLFF. The chain couples TRBV18 to TRBJ2-2, with 8 bases aligning to TRBD1. The observed sequence ends 3 residues before the CDR3 terminus, with the missing tail filled in from the germline J gene. The CDR3 has 16 amino acids. Germline V lookup: CDR1 KGHSH, CDR2 LQKENI.

Worth noting for this clone: The read stops 3 residues short of the end of the CDR3; the missing end is completed from the germline J gene. This chain links TRBV18 with TRBJ2-3, with TRBD1 as a possible D gene (5 bases). Germline-derived CDR1 and CDR2 are KGHSH and LQKENI. V lost 3 bases and J lost 1, with 8 bases in between. The CDR3 is made up of 14 amino acids. CDR3 in amino acids: CASSPDTRTDTQYF. The covered CDR3 bases are TGTGCCAGCTCACCGGACACCCGCACAGATACG.

About this clone: The read is 3 residues too short to cover the CDR3 end, so that end is filled in from the germline J gene. The chain employs TRBV6-1 and TRBJ1-2, with a weak D call TRBD1 (6 bases). Trimming pared 3 bases from V and 0 bases from J, leaving 8 bases between. The CDR3 runs 14 residues. Per the germline V gene, CDR1 is MNHNS and CDR2 is SASEGT. Partial CDR3 DNA: TGTGCCAGCAGTGAGGACAGAACTAACTATGGC. It translates to CASSEDRTNYG. The full-length CDR3 reads as CASSEDRTNYGYTF.

In regard to this clone: Read data end 3 residues before the CDR3 end; the end is taken from the germline J gene. V gene TRBV7-2 combines with J gene TRBJ2-2; 8 bases agree with TRBD1. Germline loops: CDR1 SGHTA, CDR2 FQGNSA. This CDR3 is 14 amino acids long. CDR3 loop: CASSWTGQNEKLFF. The CDR3 DNA, read in part, is TGTGCCAGCAGCTGGACAGGGCAAAATGAAAAG.

Worth noting for this clone: The missing CDR3 end, 3 residues past where the read stops, is filled in from the germline J gene. The rearrangement uses TRBV19 and TRBJ1-2; TRBD1 aligns across 8 bases. The ends lost 6 bases at V and 4 bases at J; junction bases unmatched: 7. Germline lookup yields CDR1 LNHDA and CDR2 SQIVND (reference sequence). This CDR3 region has 14 residues. The sequenced CDR3 bases are TGTGCCAGTAGGACGGGACAGGATATCTATGGC. This translates into CASRTGQDIYG. The complete CDR3 protein is CASRTGQDIYGYTF.

In regard to this clone: The read falls 3 residues short of the CDR3 end, and the missing part is taken from the germline J gene. This chain joins TRBV7-3 and TRBJ2-1; TRBD2 is a possible D gene (5 bases). Germline V gene data show CDR1 as SGHTA and CDR2 as FQGTGA. The V and J ends lost 5 bases and 6 bases respectively, with 17 bases between them. CDR3 length equals 15 residues. The CDR3 reads CASSPTSALGNEQFF. CDR3 bases read: TGTGCCAGCAGCCCCACTAGTGCCCTTGGCAATGAG.

A remark on this clone: The read terminates 3 residues ahead of where the CDR3 ends, so the germline J gene completes it. V usage is TRBV7-8 and J usage is TRBJ1-3, with 10 positions matching TRBD1. This CDR3 contains 16 residues. Germline V gives CDR1 SGHVS, CDR2 FQNEAQ. V shed 0 bases, J shed 3 bases, and the junction held 2 bases outside the gene matches. Incomplete CDR3 DNA: TGTGCCAGCAGCTTAGCCGACAGGGGGCTTGGAAACACC. Translated: CASSLADRGLGNT. Given in full, the CDR3 is CASSLADRGLGNTIYF.

The part of the CDR3 DNA that was read is TGTGCCAGCTCACCCCCTGGACAGCTCGGT. Translated: CASSPPGQLG. The full CDR3 protein is CASSPPGQLGQYF. This chain connects TRBV18 to TRBJ2-4; a weak D match, TRBD1 (6 bases). The read stops 3 residues short of the end of the CDR3; the missing end is completed from the germline J gene. The germline V gene has CDR1 KGHSH and CDR2 LQKENI. The CDR3 length is 13 residues.

A note on this clone: The read ends 3 residues shy of where the CDR3 ends; the end is completed using the germline J gene. V gene TRBV20-1 combines with J gene TRBJ2-5; 8 nucleotides line up with TRBD2. Germline V lookup: CDR1 DFQATT, CDR2 SNEGSKA (reference sequence). This CDR3 comprises 15 residues. Losses at the gene ends were 3 bases for V and 0 bases for J; bases not matched to a gene: 6. The sequenced CDR3 bases are TGCAGTGCTAGCTCAAGCGGGAGCAACCAAGAGACC. Encoded protein: CSASSSGSNQET. The entire CDR3 protein reads CSASSSGSNQETQYF.

Concerning this clone: The read halts 3 residues ahead of the CDR3 end, with the missing end drawn from the germline J gene. This chain links TRBV7-9 with TRBJ2-5; D remains unclear. There are 13 residues in the CDR3. Trimming cost V 0 bases and J 3 bases, with 5 bases left between them. Germline values: CDR1 SEHNR, CDR2 FQNEAQ (reference sequence). The sequenced CDR3 bases are TGTGCCAGCAGCTTAGCCAGGAAAGAGACC. Translation: CASSLARKET. The whole CDR3 protein reads CASSLARKETQYF.

To note about this clone: The read ends 3 residues before the CDR3 terminus; that terminus is restored from the germline J gene. The chain has TRBV15 and TRBJ2-5, with 8 bases that match TRBD2. V was pared by 0 bases and J by 6 bases, with 6 bases of the junction left unmatched. CDR1 is LNHNV and CDR2 is YYDKDF in the germline V gene (reference sequence). The CDR3 loop spans 15 amino acids. The covered CDR3 bases are TGTGCCACCAGCAGAGATGGAGCTAGCGGGCAGACC. Amino acids: CATSRDGASGQT. The full CDR3 protein reads CATSRDGASGQTQYF.

In regard to this clone: Sequencing ends 3 residues short of the CDR3 end; the germline J gene provides the rest. The chain combines TRBV19 with TRBJ1-4; 10 nucleotides line up with TRBD1. The CDR3 contains 15 residues. Trimming cost V 5 bases and J 7 bases; bases outside gene matches: 7. Germline values: CDR1 LNHDA, CDR2 SQIVND (reference sequence). The CDR3 protein is CASSFFRDRGEKLFF. The covered CDR3 bases are TGTGCCAGTAGTTTCTTCCGGGACAGGGGTGAAAAA.

Points on this clone: The read terminates 3 residues ahead of where the CDR3 ends, so the germline J gene completes it. This chain links TRBV19 with TRBJ1-4; no clear D. Germline CDR1 LNHDA, CDR2 SQIVND (reference sequence). V was clipped by 2 bases and J by 7 bases, with 8 bases between them. The CDR3 runs 13 residues. The sequenced part of the CDR3 DNA is TGTGCCAGTAGTATATCCCCCCTTGAAAAA. Protein product: CASSISPLEK. The full CDR3 reads CASSISPLEKLFF.

To note about this clone: One junction end disagrees with the germline gene, perhaps due to a read error. Coverage ceases 3 residues before the CDR3 finishes, and the germline J gene fills in the end. The genes are TRBV20-1 and TRBJ2-2; TRBD1 might be the D (5 bases). CDR1 and CDR2 from the germline V gene are DFQATT and SNEGSKA (reference sequence). There are 16 residues in the CDR3. Partial CDR3 DNA: TGCAGTGCTAGAACTCAGACAGCAGGGAACGCCGGGGAG. Encoded protein: CSARTQTAGNAGE. The CDR3 in full is CSARTQTAGNAGELFF.

Details on this clone: The read terminates 3 residues before the CDR3 end, so the remaining end is supplied by the germline J gene. This chain links TRBV30 with TRBJ1-1, with D unclear. Germline values: CDR1 GTSNPN, CDR2 SVGIG (reference sequence). V was clipped by 4 bases and J by 2 bases, with 14 bases between them. The CDR3 covers 14 residues. The CDR3 loop is CAWTRGLINTEAFF. The sequenced part of the CDR3 DNA is TGTGCCTGGACCAGAGGGTTGATTAACACTGAA.

As regards this clone: The read terminates 3 residues before the CDR3 end, so the remaining end is supplied by the germline J gene. J is TRBJ1-1 and V is TRBV30, with 9 bases that match TRBD1. V shed 2 bases, J shed 3 bases, and the junction held 10 bases outside the gene matches. The CDR3 contains 16 residues. Germline assignment: CDR1 GTSNPN and CDR2 SVGIG (reference sequence). Here the CDR3 reads CAWSHRAGQGHTEAFF. CDR3 DNA, as far as it was read: TGTGCCTGGAGTCACAGGGCGGGACAGGGTCACACTGAA.

About this clone itself: From the germline J gene comes the end of the CDR3, since the read stops 3 residues before it. The chain has TRBV29-1 and TRBJ1-5; maybe TRBD1 (6 bases). V was pared by 4 bases and J by 7 bases, with 23 bases between. Per the germline V gene, CDR1 is SQVTM and CDR2 is ANQGSEA. This CDR3 has 16 residues. The part of the CDR3 DNA that was read is TGCAGCGTTGTAGTGGGCTCGGGGCTTCAGGGGCAGCCC. Translation gives CSVVVGSGLQGQP. The CDR3 in full is CSVVVGSGLQGQPQHF.

The CDR3 DNA, read in part, is TGCGCCAGCAGTATAGGACAGGGACAAGAGACC. Amino acids: CASSIGQGQET. The whole CDR3 region reads CASSIGQGQETQYF. This chain connects TRBV10-1 to TRBJ2-5; the match to TRBD1 covers 8 bases. Coverage ceases 3 residues before the CDR3 finishes, and the germline J gene fills in the end. Per the germline V gene, CDR1 is WNHNN and CDR2 is SYGVQD (reference sequence). Trimming at V came to 5 bases and at J to 2 bases, leaving 4 bases not matched to a gene. The CDR3 consists of 14 residues.

As regards this clone: The sequence runs out 3 residues before the end of the CDR3; the remainder is reconstructed from the germline J gene. The rearrangement joins TRBV5-6 to TRBJ1-6; D is unresolved. Germline CDR1 reads SGHDT; CDR2 reads YYEEEE. This CDR3 is built from 12 residues. The germline V and J ends were trimmed by 2 bases and 11 bases, with 8 bases remaining between them. The CDR3 DNA, read in part, is TGTGCCAGCAGCTTCAGCGTGCCACCC. Its translation is CASSFSVPP. From start to end, the CDR3 is CASSFSVPPLHF.

As concerns this clone: A junction end diverges from the germline sequence, so it may reflect a read error. The CDR3 goes on 3 residues after the read ends, and that part is filled in from the germline J gene. This chain uses TRBV5-1 with TRBJ1-2; TRBD1 agrees at 8 bases. The CDR3 contains 14 residues. In germline, CDR1 is SGHRS, CDR2 YFSETQ. CDR3: CASSDGQGEYVYTF. CDR3 bases read: TGCGCCAGCAGCGATGGACAGGGAGAGTATGTC.

With respect to this clone: The read comes to an end 3 residues before the CDR3 does, leaving the germline J gene to fill in the end. The chain carries TRBV6-1 and TRBJ1-4, with a weak D call TRBD1 (5 bases). Germline CDR1 MNHNS, CDR2 SASEGT. The CDR3 extends over 15 amino acids. Between the trimmed V and J ends, which lost 3 bases and 0 bases, there was a span of 8 bases. The CDR3 loop is CASSEGLATNEKLFF. The sequenced part of the CDR3 DNA is TGTGCCAGCAGTGAGGGACTAGCAACTAATGAAAAA.

As concerns this clone: The sequence runs out 3 residues before the end of the CDR3; the remainder is reconstructed from the germline J gene. V and J are TRBV20-1 and TRBJ1-4; D gene unclear. Germline V gene lookup returns CDR1 DFQATT and CDR2 SNEGSKA (reference sequence). CDR3 length: 12 amino acids. V was cut by 1 base and J by 4 bases, with 4 bases left in between. CDR3 sequence: CSARAVNEKLFF. The part of the CDR3 DNA that was read is TGCAGTGCTAGAGCTGTTAATGAAAAA.

To note about this clone: The missing CDR3 end, 3 residues past where the read stops, is filled in from the germline J gene. The chain links TRBV18 to TRBJ2-1, with 8 nucleotides matching TRBD2. The CDR3 runs to 15 residues. CDR1 and CDR2 from the germline V gene are KGHSH and LQKENI. J gave up 7 bases and V 1 base, and 6 bases lay outside the gene matches. CDR3 DNA, as far as it was read: TGTGCCAGCTCACCACTCGCTAGCGGGTTGAATGAG. It is translated as CASSPLASGLNE. The whole CDR3 protein is CASSPLASGLNEQFF.

The sequenced part of the CDR3 DNA is TGCGCCAGCAGCGTCGAGGGGGCCCCCAACACCGGGGAG. Residues: CASSVEGAPNTGE. The whole CDR3 sequence is CASSVEGAPNTGELFF. The chain recombines TRBV5-1 with TRBJ2-2; 7 bases fit TRBD1. The CDR3 end lies 3 residues beyond the end of the read and is filled in from the germline J gene. This CDR3 is 16 amino acids long. Germline V gene data show CDR1 as SGHRS and CDR2 as YFSETQ. V shed 4 bases and J 2 bases; nucleotides not matched to a gene: 8.

Comment on this clone: The CDR3 end falls 3 residues outside the read, so it is completed with the germline J gene. The chain has TRBV30 and TRBJ2-4; weak D call: TRBD1 (7 bases). Germline CDR1 reads GTSNPN; CDR2 reads SVGIG (reference sequence). This CDR3 is 13 amino acids long. The chain's CDR3 is CAWREGAYYGQYF. The sequenced CDR3 bases are TGTGCCTGGAGGGAGGGGGCCTACTATGGT.

With regard to this clone: Read coverage stops 3 residues before the CDR3 terminus; the germline J gene supplies the remainder. V and J are TRBV7-8 and TRBJ2-5; 8 bases fit TRBD2. This CDR3 has 15 amino acids. Germline loops: CDR1 SGHVS, CDR2 FQNEAQ. CDR3 residues: CASSVSGEFADTQYF. CDR3 bases read: TGTGCCAGCAGCGTTAGCGGGGAGTTTGCAGATACC.

CDR3 DNA, as far as it was read: TGCAGTGCTAGATCGGGGGACCAGCCC. Translating it yields CSARSGDQP. The CDR3 as a whole reads CSARSGDQPQHF. The chain employs TRBV20-1 and TRBJ1-5; weak D call: TRBD1 (5 bases). Coverage ceases 3 residues before the CDR3 finishes, and the germline J gene fills in the end. The CDR3 covers 12 residues. Trimming took off 2 bases at V and 7 bases at J, with 9 bases between the two ends. The V gene's germline CDR1 is DFQATT and CDR2 SNEGSKA (reference sequence).

CDR3 DNA, as far as it was read: TGTGCCAGCAGCCAAACCGACAGGGCTGGGACTGAA. Translated: CASSQTDRAGTE. The CDR3 as a whole reads CASSQTDRAGTEAFF. The V call is TRBV7-3, the J call TRBJ1-1; 7 bases align to TRBD1. The missing CDR3 end, 3 residues past where the read stops, is filled in from the germline J gene. V lost 5 bases to trimming and J lost 5 bases; unmatched junction nucleotides: 11. Germline CDR1 is SGHTA and CDR2 is FQGTGA. The CDR3 sequence is 15 residues long.